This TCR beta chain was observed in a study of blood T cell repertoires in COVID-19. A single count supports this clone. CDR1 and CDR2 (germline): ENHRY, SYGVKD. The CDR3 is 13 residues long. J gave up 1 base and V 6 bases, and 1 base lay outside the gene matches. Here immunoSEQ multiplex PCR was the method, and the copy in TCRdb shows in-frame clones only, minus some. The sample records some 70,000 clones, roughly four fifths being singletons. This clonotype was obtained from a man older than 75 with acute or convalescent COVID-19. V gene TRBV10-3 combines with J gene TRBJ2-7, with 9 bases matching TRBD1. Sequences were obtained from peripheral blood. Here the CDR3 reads CAIRGQGSYEQYF. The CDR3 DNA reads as TGTGCCATCAGGGGACAGGGTTCCTACGAGCAGTACTTC.